This T cell receptor beta chain was recovered during a study of blood T cell repertoires in COVID-19. Some clones are missing from TCRdb's copy, which holds only in-frame ones; the method was immunoSEQ multiplex PCR. The table shows more than 200,000 clones, with around 89% occurring only once. V was clipped by 5 bases and J by 2 bases; unmatched bases: 8. There are 15 residues in the CDR3. Germline lookup yields CDR1 MGHDK and CDR2 SYGVNS. Sequenced input: peripheral blood. J is TRBJ1-2 and V is TRBV25-1; 7 nucleotides match TRBD1. This TCR came from a man in his thirties or forties with COVID-19, enrolled during active disease. The CDR3 loop is CASSRRPGQNYGYTF. CDR3 sequence (DNA): TGTGCCAGCAGTAGGAGGCCGGGACAGAACTATGGCTACACCTTC.